This TCR beta chain is from a study of CD8 T cells in ankylosing spondylitis. Study-wide findings and caveats: A subset of motif variants has previously been described in the synovial fluid and blood of reactive arthritis.

This clonotype came up a few times. The antigen is unknown. Quantitative 5'-RACE with molecular barcodes produced the TCR beta libraries. TCRdb reprocessed the 5' RACE reads with MiXCR, giving one entry per CDR3 protein. The repertoire holds around 250,000 distinct CDR3 sequences, with about 11% as singletons. The receptor's source is a male donor with ankylosing spondylitis or in good health (not recorded which). Sequencing input: blood, either unsorted or a sorted T cell fraction (not recorded which).

CDR3 amino acids: CASSPTLQGSGANVLTF. CDR3 DNA sequence: TGTGCCAGCAGCCCAACACTACAGGGCTCTGGGGCCAACGTCCTGACTTTC. This chain links TRBV3-1 with TRBJ2-6; TRBD1 is a possible D gene (6 bases). Germline V gene lookup returns CDR1 LGHDT and CDR2 YNNKEL (reference sequence). V was cut by 4 bases and J by 0 bases, with 13 bases left in between. The CDR3 sequence is 17 residues long. The full variable domain, completed using reference TRBV3-1 and TRBJ2-6, is DTAVSQTPKYLVTQMGNDKSIKCEQNLGHDTMYWYKQDSKKFLKIMFSYNNKELIINETVPNRFSPKSPDKAHLNLHINSLELGDSAVYFCASSPTLQGSGANVLTFGAGSRLTVL.